The next 14 T cell receptor beta chains were all read from a single sample in a study of PD-1 blockade in classical Hodgkin lymphoma. Assay used: immunoSEQ multiplex PCR; TCRdb lists only in-frame clones, some missing. The sample includes some 100,000 clones, over 85% of them seen just once. Every single patient, without exception, relapsed after autologous stem cell transplantation, and brentuximab vedotin exposure varied. Here the sequenced sample was peripheral blood mononuclear cells (PBMCs), taken at baseline. The receptors shown here come from a human donor with classical Hodgkin lymphoma.

This chain uses TRBV7-2 with TRBJ1-3; D is unclear. The CDR3 runs 16 residues. V was pared by 3 bases and J by 0 bases, with 12 bases between. The V gene's germline CDR1 is SGHTA and CDR2 FQGNSA. The CDR3 loop is CASSFPGPGSGNTIYF. The CDR3 nucleotides are TGTGCCAGCAGCTTTCCAGGCCCCGGCTCTGGAAACACCATATATTTT. The full variable domain, with the rest looked up from reference TRBV7-2 and TRBJ1-3, is GAGVSQSPSNKVTEKGKDVELRCDPISGHTALYWYRQSLGQGLEFLIYFQGNSAPDKSGLPSDRFSAERTGGSVSTLTIQRTQQEDSAVYLCASSFPGPGSGNTIYFGEGSWLTVV.

The CDR3 sequence is CASKPSTGTGGAGQYF. The CDR3 bases are TGTGCCAGCAAGCCCTCCACCGGGACAGGGGGCGCTGGGCAGTACTTC. The V call is TRBV2, the J call TRBJ2-7, with 12 bases aligning to TRBD1. CDR1 and CDR2 (germline): SNHLY, FYNNEI. The CDR3 sequence is 16 residues long. V shed 7 bases, J shed 9 bases, and the junction held 16 bases outside the gene matches.

The chain links TRBV28 to TRBJ1-5; maybe TRBD1 (5 bases). The length of the CDR3 is 14 residues. From germline, CDR1 is MDHEN and CDR2 SYDVKM. With 2 bases removed from V and 6 bases from J, the gap between germline ends came to 11 bases. The chain's CDR3 is CASSLGQGIQPQHF. CDR3 bases: TGTGCCAGCAGTTTAGGTCAGGGAATTCAGCCCCAGCATTTT.

The chain employs TRBV7-9 and TRBJ1-2, with D tentatively TRBD1 (5 bases). The CDR3 length is 12 residues. The germline V and J ends were trimmed by 3 bases and 8 bases, with 10 bases remaining between them. CDR1 is SEHNR, CDR2 FQNEAQ, per germline (reference sequence). CDR3 in amino acids: CASSLVGEGYTF. CDR3 sequence (DNA): TGTGCCAGCAGCTTGGTGGGGGAAGGCTACACCTTC.

With regard to this clone: Its ends do not fully match the called genes, so a read error is possible. The chain uses TRBV7-6 and TRBJ2-1; D possibly corresponds to TRBD1 (6 bases). Germline V lookup: CDR1 SGHVS, CDR2 FNYEAQ. The CDR3 runs 15 residues. In nucleotides, the CDR3 is TGTGCCAGCAGCCTAGCTAGAGGGGGAAACAATGAGCAGTTCTTC. Translating gives CASSLARGGNNEQFF.

The chain employs TRBV6-5 and TRBJ1-2, with TRBD1 matching over 7 bases. This CDR3 is built from 14 residues. CDR1 and CDR2 (germline): MNHEY, SVGAGI. The junction had 12 bases not matched to a gene; V was cut back by 11 bases and J by 3 bases. The CDR3: CAVNRGQGDYGYTF. The CDR3 DNA follows: TGTGCCGTGAACAGGGGCCAGGGAGACTATGGCTACACCTTC.

The rearrangement joins TRBV28 to TRBJ1-2; a possible D gene is TRBD1 (5 bases). This CDR3 has 13 residues. Trimming removed 6 bases from V and 5 bases from J, with 13 bases in between. Per the germline V gene, CDR1 is MDHEN and CDR2 is SYDVKM. CDR3 bases: TGTGCCAGCAGCGCAGGGTTGCAGTATGGCTACACCTTC. Protein: CASSAGLQYGYTF.

This clone was recorded once. The chain carries TRBV27 and TRBJ2-7, with D uncertain. CDR1 and CDR2 (germline): MNHEY, SMNVEV (reference sequence). The CDR3 has 11 residues. Trimming removed 6 bases from V and 3 bases from J, with 6 bases in between. This CDR3 reads CASSVGYEQYF. The CDR3 nucleotides read TGTGCCAGCAGCGTGGGCTACGAGCAGTACTTC.

The chain recombines TRBV4-2 with TRBJ2-3; 9 bases fit TRBD2. CDR1 and CDR2 from the germline V gene are LGHNA and YNFKEQ. V trimming: 1 base; J trimming: 3 bases; junction bases outside the gene matches: 8. The CDR3 is made up of 17 amino acids. CDR3 protein: CASSQAPSGKVTDTQYF. For the CDR3, the DNA is TGTGCCAGCAGCCAAGCCCCTAGCGGGAAGGTAACAGATACGCAGTATTTT.

CDR3 bases: TGCGCCAGCAGCATACGTCGAGAGGGAGGATCGGCTCAGGATGAGCAGTTCTTC. It translates to CASSIRREGGSAQDEQFF. V and J are TRBV5-1 and TRBJ2-1; a weak D match, TRBD2 (6 bases). V lost 4 bases and J lost 8, with 28 bases in between. CDR1 is SGHRS and CDR2 is YFSETQ in the germline V gene. CDR3 length equals 18 residues.

The chain employs TRBV29-1 and TRBJ2-3; 10 bases are shared with TRBD2. J gave up 2 bases and V 7 bases, and 9 bases lay outside the gene matches. The CDR3 loop spans 15 amino acids. CDR1 and CDR2 (germline): SQVTM, ANQGSEA. In DNA, the CDR3 is TGCAGCGGGCGGACTAGCGGAGTTCTCACAGATACGCAGTATTTT. Residues: CSGRTSGVLTDTQYF.

This chain uses TRBV2 with TRBJ1-1; 7 nucleotides match TRBD1. Germline CDR1 is SNHLY and CDR2 is FYNNEI. The junction had 17 bases not matched to a gene; V was cut back by 6 bases and J by 4 bases. This CDR3 contains 17 residues. CDR3 region: CASSDLGRGRRSTEAFF. For the CDR3, the DNA is TGTGCCAGCAGCGATCTTGGGAGGGGGCGCCGGAGCACTGAAGCTTTCTTT.

The chain links TRBV5-1 to TRBJ2-3; perhaps TRBD2 as D (6 bases). There are 14 residues in the CDR3. V lost 2 bases, J lost 5 bases, and 12 bases lay in between. Germline V gives CDR1 SGHRS, CDR2 YFSETQ. CDR3 sequence (DNA): TGCGCCAGCAGCTTAGGAGGGGCGGGAGATACGCAGTATTTT. As protein: CASSLGGAGDTQYF.

The chain joins TRBV27 to TRBJ2-5, with 11 bases lining up with TRBD2. Germline trimming cut 8 bases from V and 4 bases from J; bases unmatched to any gene: 12. The CDR3 is made up of 16 amino acids. CDR1 is MNHEY, CDR2 SMNVEV, per germline (reference sequence). CDR3 nucleotides: TGTGCCAGCGCCCGGCGAACTAGCGGGAGAGGAGAGACCCAGTACTTC. It yields the protein CASARRTSGRGETQYF.